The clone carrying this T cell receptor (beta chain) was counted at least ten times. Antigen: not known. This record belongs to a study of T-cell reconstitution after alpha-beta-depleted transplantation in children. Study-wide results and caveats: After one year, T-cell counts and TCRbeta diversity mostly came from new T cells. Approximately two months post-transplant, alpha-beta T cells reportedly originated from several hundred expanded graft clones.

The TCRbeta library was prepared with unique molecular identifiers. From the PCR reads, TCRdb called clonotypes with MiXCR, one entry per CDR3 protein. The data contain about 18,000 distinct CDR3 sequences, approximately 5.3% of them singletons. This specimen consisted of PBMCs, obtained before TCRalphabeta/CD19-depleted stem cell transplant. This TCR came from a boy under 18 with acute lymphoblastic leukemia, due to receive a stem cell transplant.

As DNA, the CDR3 is TGTGCCATCAGTGTCTTCAGACAAATCGGAAAAGAGACCCAGTACTTC. It translates to CAISVFRQIGKETQYF. The V and J genes are TRBV10-3 and TRBJ2-5; D is unresolved. The germline gives CDR1 ENHRY, CDR2 SYGVKD. The CDR3 is made up of 16 amino acids. V lost 4 bases and J lost 3, with 18 bases in between.